Included here is one T cell receptor beta chain sequence, with context. This record comes from a study of control samples from healthy donors and cancer patients. Trimming cost V 2 bases and J 5 bases, with 10 bases left between them. CDR3 length: 13 residues. Looked up from germline, CDR1 is GTSNPN and CDR2 is SVGIG (reference sequence). Clones were read by immunoSEQ multiplex PCR, and TCRdb kept only the in-frame ones, dropping some. The sample contains about 52,000 clones, 85% to 95% of which appear only once. Material for sequencing was blood. The chain is built from TRBV30 and TRBJ1-5, with a weak D call TRBD1 (6 bases). This TCR derives from a man under 40 in good health. CDR3 bases: TGTGCCTGGAGTAGGGGGGGGGATCAGCCCCAGCATTTT. Residues: CAWSRGGDQPQHF.